The 11 T cell receptor beta chains below all came from one sample that was sequenced in a study of T cell repertoires in cytomegalovirus infection. TCRdb called the reads again in MiXCR, with one record for every CDR3 protein. The data contain around 210,000 distinct CDR3 sequences, around 6.4% of them singletons. The sequencing sample was made of PBMCs. The receptors here all came from a human donor in good health (CMV status not recorded). Some clones in this sample may be carry-over from other donors' samples.

This chain links TRBV20-1 with TRBJ1-1; D remains unclear. Trimming left V 6 bases short and J 2 bases short, with 16 bases between. The V gene's germline CDR1 is DFQATT and CDR2 SNEGSKA (reference sequence). This CDR3 comprises 14 residues. This CDR3 reads CSATMPDYNTEAFF. CDR3 DNA: TGCAGTGCCACAATGCCAGACTATAACACTGAAGCTTTCTTT.

This clonotype was observed many times. This chain connects TRBV6-1 to TRBJ1-2; no definite D call. Germline assignment: CDR1 MNHNS and CDR2 SASEGT. The CDR3 is 12 residues long. The ends were cut back, 8 bases at V and 8 bases at J, with 15 bases in the middle. The CDR3 bases are TGTGCCAGCGGAAGGACCAATGGGGGCTACACCTTC. Amino acid sequence: CASGRTNGGYTF.

This chain connects TRBV28 to TRBJ2-1; TRBD2 might be the D (5 bases). Germline V gene lookup returns CDR1 MDHEN and CDR2 SYDVKM. The CDR3 covers 13 residues. V was clipped by 6 bases and J by 3 bases, with 9 bases between them. The CDR3 DNA follows: TGTGCCAGCAGGGGCAGCGGCTACAATGAGCAGTTCTTC. Translated, it gives CASRGSGYNEQFF.

This clonotype was picked up many times. The rearrangement joins TRBV20-1 to TRBJ2-7, with 9 bases fitting TRBD1. CDR1 is DFQATT and CDR2 is SNEGSKA in the germline V gene (reference sequence). CDR3 length: 16 residues. The ends lost 0 bases at V and 1 base at J; junction bases unmatched: 7. In DNA form, the CDR3 reads TGCAGTGCTAGAGATCGGGGGACAGGGCCTTCCTACGAGCAGTACTTC. It encodes CSARDRGTGPSYEQYF.

The chain links TRBV2 to TRBJ1-5; the match to TRBD1 covers 7 bases. V lost 2 bases to trimming and J lost 7 bases; unmatched junction nucleotides: 11. Germline lookup yields CDR1 SNHLY and CDR2 FYNNEI. The CDR3 contains 16 residues. The CDR3, as DNA: TGTGCCAGCAGTGAACGTCACAGGGGTAGACTGCAGCCCCAGCATTTT. It specifies CASSERHRGRLQPQHF. Variable domain in full (rest from reference TRBV2 and TRBJ1-5): EPEVTQTPSHQVTQMGQEVILRCVPISNHLYFYWYRQILGQKVEFLVSFYNNEISEKSEIFDDQFSVERPDGSNFTLKIRSTKLEDSAMYFCASSERHRGRLQPQHFGDGTRLSIL.

This clonotype was seen many times. This rearrangement joins TRBV15 to TRBJ2-5; D gene ambiguous. The CDR3 totals 15 residues. Trimming removed 0 bases at V and 1 base at J, with 9 bases between. Germline V gene data show CDR1 as LNHNV and CDR2 as YYDKDF (reference sequence). CDR3 nucleotides: TGTGCCACCAGCAGAGATGGTCAGCTCCAAGAGACCCAGTACTTC. Protein: CATSRDGQLQETQYF.

This clonotype was counted many times. The chain employs TRBV7-2 and TRBJ1-2; D gene uncertain. The CDR3 is made up of 14 amino acids. Germline-derived CDR1 and CDR2 are SGHTA and FQGNSA. The V end was cut by 5 bases, the J end by 3 bases, with 13 bases between. CDR3 in amino acids: CASSAGRKDYGYTF. DNA of the CDR3: TGTGCCAGCAGCGCCGGACGGAAGGACTATGGCTACACCTTC.

This clonotype has a count of ten or more. The rearrangement joins TRBV29-1 to TRBJ1-2; D is ambiguous. CDR1 is SQVTM and CDR2 is ANQGSEA in the germline V gene. CDR3 length equals 13 residues. The V gene lost 3 bases and the J gene lost 7 bases, with 15 bases spanning the gap. The CDR3 protein is CSVDRGRLSGYTF. The CDR3 DNA sequence: TGCAGCGTTGACCGCGGCAGGCTTTCTGGCTACACCTTC.

This clonotype has ten or more counts. This rearrangement joins TRBV20-1 to TRBJ1-5, with 9 bases identical to TRBD1. The length of the CDR3 is 15 residues. After removal of 2 bases from V and 8 bases from J, the junction contained 10 bases not matched to a gene. CDR1 and CDR2 (germline): DFQATT, SNEGSKA (reference sequence). CDR3 sequence reads: CSARYGTGQGKPQHF. In nucleotides, the CDR3 is TGCAGTGCTAGATACGGGACAGGGCAGGGTAAGCCCCAGCATTTT.

This clonotype was counted many times. The chain carries TRBV23-1 and TRBJ2-1; D is ambiguous. TRBV23-1 is reported as an ORF; its role is uncertain. This CDR3 has 13 amino acids. V lost 4 bases and J 9 bases, leaving 13 bases between the germline ends. CDR3 region: CASSRERSGEQFF. The CDR3 DNA follows: TGCGCCAGCAGTCGCGAACGAAGTGGTGAGCAGTTCTTC.

This clonotype occurred many times. The chain employs TRBV7-2 and TRBJ1-6; D is possibly TRBD1 (6 bases). The V gene lost 3 bases and the J gene lost 12 bases, with 15 bases spanning the gap. This CDR3 has 14 residues. The germline V gene encodes CDR1 SGHTA and CDR2 FQGNSA. In DNA, the CDR3 is TGTGCCAGCAGCTTTTTCGGACAGCGAGTACCCCTCCACTTT. Its protein product is CASSFFGQRVPLHF.